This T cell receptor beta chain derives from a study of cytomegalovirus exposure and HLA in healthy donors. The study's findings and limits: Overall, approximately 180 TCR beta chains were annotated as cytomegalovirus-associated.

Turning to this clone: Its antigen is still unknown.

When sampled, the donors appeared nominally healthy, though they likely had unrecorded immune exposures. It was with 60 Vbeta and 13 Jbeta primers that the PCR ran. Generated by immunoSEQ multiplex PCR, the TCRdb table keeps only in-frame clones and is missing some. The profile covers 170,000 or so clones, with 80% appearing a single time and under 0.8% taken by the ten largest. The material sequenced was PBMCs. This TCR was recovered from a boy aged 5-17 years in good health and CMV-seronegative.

CDR3 sequence reads: CSVEFAGMQYF. The CDR3 region has the DNA TGCAGCGTTGAATTTGCGGGAATGCAGTATTTT. This sequence joins TRBV29-1 and TRBJ2-3, with a weak D call TRBD2 (6 bases). Per the germline V gene, CDR1 is SQVTM and CDR2 is ANQGSEA. V was pared by 2 bases and J by 11 bases, with 11 bases between. This CDR3 spans 11 amino acids.